The clone carrying this TCR beta chain appeared a single time. Its antigen is still unknown. The sample holds other DNA sequences that translate to the same CDR3. The source of the sample is a study of shared clonotypes between healthy human individuals. Study-wide results and caveats: It was the few donors that limited the genetic and exposure-history diversity represented. Clonotypes shared by all four sorted-subset donors had higher generation probabilities than non-shared clonotypes.

The assay was run at deep level. Clones were sequenced by immunoSEQ multiplex PCR, and TCRdb holds only the in-frame ones, with some missing. The data contain a few million clones, roughly 95% of them singletons. Germline V gene lookup returns CDR1 SGHVS and CDR2 FNYEAQ. Trimming removed 3 bases at V and 3 bases at J, with 9 bases between. The length of the CDR3 is 13 residues. Selected positively for CCR7 and CD45RO-negative, naive CD8 cells excluded terminally differentiated effector memory CD45RA+ cells. The chain employs TRBV7-6 and TRBJ2-7, with D possibly being TRBD2 (6 bases). The TCR originated in a man younger than 35 in good health. Some clones in this sample may be carry-over from other donors' samples. Sample: naive CD8+ T cells from PBMCs. The CDR3 bases are TGTGCCAGCAGCTTGGAGGGAGGCTACGAGCAGTACTTC. This gives the protein CASSLEGGYEQYF.